A selection of T cell receptor beta chains follows, all from one sample in a study of Graves' ophthalmopathy and Graves' hyperthyroidism. Each CDR3 protein is one row after TCRdb ran MiXCR on the multiplex PCR reads. The profile shows roughly 400,000 distinct CDR3 sequences, about 16% of them singletons. The specimen sequenced was peripheral blood. Receptors were obtained from a woman between 18 and 29 years old with Graves' ophthalmopathy. Each CDR3 is given with its conserved first and last residue. D genes are given only for firm matches. Clone size is not always given. Where it is, it says once, few, many or a class for expanded clones.

abundance	d_gene	v_gene	len	j_gene	CDR3aa	CDR3nt
once	.	TRBV6-1	14	TRBJ2-5	CAISEAGDQETQYF	TGTGCCATCAGTGAGGCAGGGGATCAAGAGACCCAGTACTTC
many	TRBD1	TRBV28	15	TRBJ2-7	CASSLTGTGENEQYF	TGTGCCAGCAGTTTAACCGGGACAGGGGAAAACGAGCAGTACTTC
once	.	TRBV12-3/TRBV12-4	12	TRBJ1-1	CASRYRAGLAFF	TGTGCCAGCAGATACAGGGCAGGGTTGGCTTTCTTT
few	.	TRBV15	16	TRBJ2-7	CATSRELQGASYEQYF	TGTGCCACCAGCAGAGAACTCCAGGGAGCCTCCTACGAGCAGTACTTC
many	TRBD1	TRBV20-1	16	TRBJ1-1	CSARGALQGSATEAFF	TGCAGTGCTAGAGGGGCCCTACAGGGGTCAGCCACTGAAGCTTTCTTT
many	.	TRBV12-3/TRBV12-4	15	TRBJ1-2	CASSPGPPGSYGYTF	TGTGCCAGCAGCCCGGGACCGCCGGGGTCATATGGCTACACCTTC
many	.	TRBV29-1	14	TRBJ1-1	CSVGAGPRRTEAFF	TGCAGCGTTGGGGCAGGGCCAAGGAGGACTGAAGCTTTCTTT
.	.	TRBV7-2	14	TRBJ2-2	CASAEKRNTGELFF	TGTGCCAGCGCGGAGAAGCGGAACACCGGGGAGCTGTTTTTT
many	.	TRBV29-1	14	TRBJ2-7	CSVAKGSDSYEQYF	TGCAGCGTTGCCAAGGGGTCAGACAGCTACGAGCAGTACTTC
.	.	TRBV11-2	16	TRBJ2-7	CASSLDYGNNSYEQYF	TGTGCCAGCAGCTTAGACTACGGAAACAACTCCTACGAGCAGTACTTC
many	.	TRBV15	16	TRBJ1-1	CATSRGAGWENTEAFF	TGTGCCACCAGCAGAGGGGCAGGGTGGGAGAACACTGAAGCTTTCTTT
few	.	TRBV27	15	TRBJ2-7	CASSLLSTATNEQYF	TGTGCCAGCAGTTTATTATCCACCGCTACCAACGAGCAGTACTTC
.	.	TRBV20-1	15	TRBJ2-7	CSARDGQSHPYEQYF	TGCAGTGCTAGAGACGGACAGTCCCACCCCTACGAGCAGTACTTC
many	.	TRBV6-2/TRBV6-3	11	TRBJ2-7	CASSYSNEQYF	TGTGCCAGCAGTTACTCGAACGAGCAGTACTTC
many	TRBD1	TRBV20-1	15	TRBJ2-7	CSAPGPGQGLWEQYF	TGCAGTGCTCCTGGACCGGGACAGGGGTTATGGGAGCAGTACTTC
many	TRBD1	TRBV28	15	TRBJ2-2	CASSFDRENTGELFF	TGTGCCAGCAGTTTTGACAGGGAAAACACCGGGGAGCTGTTTTTT
many	TRBD1	TRBV12-3/TRBV12-4	14	TRBJ2-5	CASSSRTGKETQYF	TGTGCCAGCAGTTCGAGGACAGGGAAGGAGACCCAGTACTTC
many	.	TRBV12-3/TRBV12-4	15	TRBJ1-5	CASSFRRMHNQPQHF	TGTGCCAGCAGTTTTCGTAGGATGCACAATCAGCCCCAGCATTTT
many	TRBD1	TRBV6-1	16	TRBJ1-5	CASSGGQGFPNQPQHF	TGTGCCAGCAGTGGGGGACAGGGGTTCCCCAATCAGCCCCAGCATTTT
many	.	TRBV4-3	16	TRBJ2-6	CASSQDGSSGANVLTF	TGCGCCAGCAGCCAAGATGGCAGCTCTGGGGCCAACGTCCTGACTTTC
.	TRBD1	TRBV5-1	16	TRBJ2-7	CASSPGGDRASYEQYF	TGCGCCAGCAGCCCAGGGGGGGACAGGGCTAGCTACGAGCAGTACTTC
many	TRBD2	TRBV10-3	17	TRBJ2-7	CAISEPSGAERSYEQYF	TGTGCCATCAGTGAGCCTAGCGGGGCGGAGAGGTCCTACGAGCAGTACTTC
many	TRBD1	TRBV11-3	14	TRBJ1-6	CASSATGTGSPLHF	TGTGCCAGCAGCGCTACAGGGACAGGTTCACCCCTCCACTTT
many	.	TRBV4-1	14	TRBJ1-2	CASSQRQGLYGYTF	TGCGCCAGCAGCCAAAGGCAGGGGCTATATGGCTACACCTTC
.	TRBD1	TRBV29-1	15	TRBJ1-1	CSVVPPTGRNTEAFF	TGCAGCGTTGTGCCGCCGACAGGGAGGAACACTGAAGCTTTCTTT
.	.	TRBV6-1	15	TRBJ1-5	CASSTRDGYNQPQHF	TGTGCCAGCAGTACCCGGGACGGATACAATCAGCCCCAGCATTTT
few	TRBD1	TRBV19	13	TRBJ1-1	CACLRDRDREAFF	TGTGCCTGCCTCCGAGACAGGGATCGTGAAGCTTTCTTT
.	TRBD2	TRBV11-1	16	TRBJ2-5	CASSLVPSGSGETQYF	TGTGCCAGCAGCTTAGTACCTAGCGGGAGCGGTGAGACCCAGTACTTC
many	.	TRBV6-5	14	TRBJ2-7	CASSRGIPSYEQYF	TGTGCCAGCAGCCGCGGCATCCCCTCCTACGAGCAGTACTTC
many	TRBD1	TRBV7-2	15	TRBJ2-7	CASGSEGASGYEQYF	TGTGCCAGCGGAAGTGAGGGGGCTTCGGGGTACGAGCAGTACTTC
many	TRBD1	TRBV6-4	17	TRBJ1-2	CASSPGDRGRPNYGYTF	TGTGCCAGCAGCCCCGGAGACAGGGGGAGACCTAACTATGGCTACACCTTC
many	.	TRBV6-1	17	TRBJ1-1	CASSRISTGTMNTEAFF	TGTGCCAGCAGTAGAATTTCGACTGGAACTATGAACACTGAAGCTTTCTTT
many	.	TRBV20-1	14	TRBJ1-2	CSARDLLTLYGYTF	TGCAGTGCTAGAGATCTACTTACCCTCTATGGCTACACCTTC
many	.	TRBV6-4	16	TRBJ1-4	CASASLGRTYNEKLFF	TGTGCCAGCGCCTCTCTCGGTCGGACCTATAATGAAAAACTGTTTTTT
many	.	TRBV28	12	TRBJ1-1	CARNVGGTEAFF	TGTGCCCGCAACGTCGGAGGCACTGAAGCTTTCTTT
.	.	TRBV20-1	13	TRBJ2-5	CSARGENGETQYF	TGCAGTGCTAGGGGAGAGAACGGGGAGACCCAGTACTTC
.	.	TRBV15	14	TRBJ2-7	CATSRASGTYEQYF	TGTGCCACCAGCAGGGCCTCGGGGACGTACGAGCAGTACTTC
many	TRBD1	TRBV27	15	TRBJ1-1	CASSSFGQGYTEAFF	TGTGCCAGCAGTTCTTTCGGACAGGGGTACACTGAAGCTTTCTTT
many	.	TRBV4-2	13	TRBJ1-1	CASLGRETQEAFF	TGTGCCAGCTTGGGGAGAGAAACCCAAGAAGCTTTCTTT
many	.	TRBV7-9	14	TRBJ1-2	CASSLDGRGYGYTF	TGTGCCAGCAGCTTAGACGGAAGAGGGTATGGCTACACCTTC
many	TRBD2	TRBV6-2/TRBV6-3	16	TRBJ2-2	CASRNPGLANTGELFF	TGTGCCAGCAGGAACCCGGGACTAGCGAACACCGGGGAGCTGTTTTTT
.	.	TRBV10-3	12	TRBJ2-7	CAISAQAYEQYF	TGTGCCATCAGTGCACAGGCCTACGAGCAGTACTTC
.	TRBD2	TRBV6-1	13	TRBJ2-2	CASSLAGGGELFF	TGTGCCAGCAGTCTGGCGGGAGGCGGGGAGCTGTTTTTT
many	.	TRBV10-3	15	TRBJ1-5	CAISEAGPLNQPQHF	TGTGCCATCAGTGAAGCAGGCCCCCTCAATCAGCCCCAGCATTTT
many	.	TRBV28	17	TRBJ2-7	CASSHGGSGQRSYEQYF	TGTGCCAGCAGCCATGGGGGGAGTGGACAACGCTCCTACGAGCAGTACTTC
many	TRBD1	TRBV7-6	15	TRBJ1-1	CASSGPGGRNTEAFF	TGTGCCAGCAGCGGGCCAGGGGGCCGGAACACTGAAGCTTTCTTT
many	.	TRBV7-2	15	TRBJ2-2	CASSSRRVNTGELFF	TGTGCCAGCAGCTCCCGCCGGGTTAACACCGGGGAGCTGTTTTTT
many	.	TRBV9	13	TRBJ1-1	CASGPTVNTEAFF	TGTGCCAGCGGACCCACAGTGAACACTGAAGCTTTCTTT
many	.	TRBV19	13	TRBJ1-5	CASSRTSNQPQHF	TGTGCCAGTAGTCGCACCAGCAATCAGCCCCAGCATTTT
many	.	TRBV30	16	TRBJ2-5	CAWSTLRGLSPGPQYF	TGTGCCTGGAGTACCCTTCGAGGGCTATCCCCCGGGCCCCAGTACTTC
many	.	TRBV28	12	TRBJ2-5	CASSSIRETQYF	TGTGCCAGCAGTTCGATAAGAGAGACCCAGTACTTC
.	TRBD1	TRBV25-1	16	TRBJ1-2	CASSGSRDRAGYGYTF	TGTGCCAGCAGTGGGTCCCGGGACAGGGCAGGATATGGCTACACCTTC
many	.	TRBV10-3	13	TRBJ1-1	CAISDGRNTEAFF	TGTGCCATCAGTGATGGGAGGAACACTGAAGCTTTCTTT
many	TRBD1	TRBV29-1	12	TRBJ2-5	CSALRGPETQYF	TGCAGCGCCCTGAGGGGGCCGGAGACCCAGTACTTC
many	.	TRBV2	14	TRBJ2-5	CARLDGGRAGSQYF	TGTGCCAGATTGGACGGGGGACGGGCAGGTTCCCAGTACTTC
many	TRBD2	TRBV4-2	18	TRBJ2-2	CASSGKRSGGTNTGELFF	TGTGCCAGCAGCGGGAAGCGCAGCGGGGGGACGAACACCGGGGAGCTGTTTTTT
.	.	TRBV28	16	TRBJ1-5	CASSSQEGRSNQPQHF	TGTGCCAGCAGTTCCCAGGAGGGTCGTAGCAATCAGCCCCAGCATTTT
many	.	TRBV30	13	TRBJ1-3	CAWSEGLGNTIYF	TGTGCCTGGAGTGAAGGGTTAGGAAACACCATATATTTT